The clone carrying this T cell receptor (beta chain) has ten or more counts. An end of the junction does not agree with germline; a read error may underlie this. From around 500 ng of total RNA, TCR beta-specific cDNA was reverse-transcribed using a constant-region primer. Each TCR beta library was derived from three nested multiplex PCR rounds that employed slightly modified ARM-PCR. The first two PCR rounds used TRBV1-TRBV30 primers with a Cbeta primer, nine to ten cycles each. MiXCR was run by TCRdb on the multiplex PCR reads, yielding one entry per CDR3 protein. The data contain some 130,000 distinct CDR3 sequences, about two thirds of them singletons. Each 20-30 mg portion of unsorted bulk tissue served as the source for co-extraction of RNA and DNA. These data come from a study of tumor-infiltrating lymphocytes in primary liver carcinoma. This CDR3 region has 15 residues. Per germline, CDR1 SGHNT and CDR2 YYREEE (reference sequence).

Input material: tumor-adjacent normal liver tissue. This clonotype was obtained from a woman aged 60-75 years with primary liver carcinoma and hepatitis B virus infection. The chain links TRBV5-4 to TRBJ2-7; 11 positions match TRBD1. The CDR3 DNA follows: TGTGCCAGCCGCTTCGGACAGGGGGCTGACTACGAGCAGTACTTC. Its protein product is CASRFGQGADYEQYF.